This T cell receptor (beta chain) was observed in a study of blood T cell repertoires in COVID-19. Study details: In each case, the material was cDNA or gDNA derived from T cells, B-cell-depleted T cells, or PBMCs.

Some clones are missing from TCRdb's copy, which holds only in-frame ones; the method was immunoSEQ multiplex PCR. The sample contains tens of thousands of clones, approximately 87% of which appear only once. The CDR3 extends over 14 amino acids. CDR1 and CDR2 from the germline V gene are KGHSH and LQKENI. V shed 6 bases, J shed 4 bases, and the junction held 4 bases outside the gene matches. Sequenced: peripheral blood. The source is a human donor with active COVID-19. The donor label of this sample is uncertain. The gene calls are TRBV18 and TRBJ2-1, with 9 positions matching TRBD2. The CDR3 DNA reads as TGTGCCAGCTCTCGAGCGGGAGGATACAATGAGCAGTTCTTC. This sequence encodes CASSRAGGYNEQFF.